The rows below give T cell receptor beta chains drawn from one sample of a study of cytomegalovirus exposure and HLA in healthy donors. Profiled with immunoSEQ multiplex PCR; TCRdb holds only in-frame clones, not every one. This sample's clone table lists 30,000 to 50,000 clones. Sequencing used PBMCs. These receptors all stem from a woman aged 25 to 39 in good health and CMV-seropositive. CDR3s leave out the opening cysteine and the closing phenylalanine or tryptophan.

14 TRBV5-1 ASSLVASGGYNEQF
14 TRBV5-1 ASSRDGGFSTDTQY
12 TRBV6-1 ASTRGWGDTEAF
13 TRBV7-9 ASLPGRGINTEAF
13 TRBV27 ASTSRQGRTYEQY
14 TRBV19 ASSARPGQGAEEQY
13 TRBV19 ASSNEGSPYNEQF
13 TRBV6-6 ASSWDRSRNSPLH
16 TRBV14 ASSQVHKGGQGAGELF
13 TRBV2 ASQTSGGWGDTQY
12 TRBV28 ASSWDRGLYGYT
10 TRBV2 ASSSAGFGYT
12 TRBV5-1 ASSDISGAYEQY
13 TRBV27 ASSLIPGQHTEAF
12 TRBV18 ASSPGTGNSPLH
13 TRBV30 AWSVTPGQGNGYT
14 TRBV5-1 ASSLPRDRVINEQF
15 TRBV7-9 ASRPGLAQGVYNEQF
13 TRBV5-1 ASSLRAGRFHEQY
15 TRBV27 ASTVRWGAANPYEQY
11 TRBV5-1 ASSSAFRSEQY
13 TRBV28 ASSLLDRSFYGYT
16 TRBV4-1 ASSQGLRGGSIFYEQY
12 TRBV7-2 ASSLGLDGYEQY
13 TRBV5-8 ASSLFLSSTDTQY
11 TRBV6-1 ASSEQGDYGYT
12 TRBV30 AWSDSTGTYEQY
15 TRBV28 ASSLDRGRHGGETQY
13 TRBV19 ASSLIAGGRDTQY
11 TRBV30 AWSAGVAGELF
14 TRBV10-3 AIRGTGTTGANVLT
14 TRBV15 ATSRGQSNRDHEQY
14 TRBV9 ASSVEAGRSTGELF
10 TRBV30 AWSVYGETQY
14 TRBV28 ASSPRRGTGTEKLF
9 TRBV20-1 SAGAADTQY
13 TRBV27 ASRGLAGDRYEQY
14 TRBV9 ASSVAPVFAGNTIY
16 TRBV4-2 ASSQGTAGSSGANVLT
13 TRBV7-9 ASSLSGDRALEQF
12 TRBV28 ASSRGELGNEQF
11 TRBV9 ASSASVFETQY
10 TRBV5-8 ASAGGYNEQF
11 TRBV7-9 ASSLPGRGEGY
11 TRBV7-6 ASSWGGFGEAF
13 TRBV19 ASSTWTGGKETQY
12 TRBV5-1 ASKLDQGADTQY
14 TRBV28 ASSLFTGGYGNTIY
14 TRBV7-2 ASDPWGVANTGELF
13 TRBV2 ASSDLTGGVYGYT
9 TRBV6-5 ASSYLQGYT
14 TRBV30 AWSGIPSGGYNEQF
9 TRBV6-1 ASMSTFEAF
15 TRBV19 ASTFFPGQGSNQPQH
9 TRBV2 ASIVRDTQY
11 TRBV30 AWGDRVRIEAF
11 TRBV2 ASSDEGGYGYT
14 TRBV19 ASSARPGQGAEEQY
14 TRBV5-1 ASSLTAGGPQETQY
13 TRBV5-5 ASSWAPGGVGEQY